This record concerns one T cell receptor beta chain sequence. Antigen: not known. Germline values: CDR1 LNHDA, CDR2 SQIVND (reference sequence). The V segment lost 10 bases and the J segment 1 base; nucleotides outside the gene matches: 6. This CDR3 is 13 amino acids long. The source of the sample is a study of cytomegalovirus exposure and HLA in healthy donors. Study background: Unique TCR beta sequences numbering some 120 million came from about 179 million T cells in an earlier analysis. General observations from the study: Later analysis identified about 18,000 TCR beta sequences associated with HLA alleles, using a false discovery rate threshold of 0.05. Several top significant clusters appeared, in a later analysis, to be linked to common viral pathogens. An ancestry cluster, one associated with Asian ancestry, reportedly showed fewer N-insertions than the roughly 670-donor mean in a later analysis.

Use of 60 Vbeta and 13 Jbeta primers characterized the PCR. Sequenced by immunoSEQ multiplex PCR; TCRdb stores in-frame clones only, minus some. The sample records some 120,000 clones, about 78% being singletons. This clonotype was obtained from a woman between 40 and 50 years old in good health and CMV-seropositive. Sequences were obtained from PBMCs. This chain links TRBV19 with TRBJ1-1, with 7 positions matching TRBD1. DNA for the CDR3: TGTGCCACATCGGACAGGTCGAACACTGAAGCTTTCTTT. It specifies CATSDRSNTEAFF. The full variable domain, its missing parts supplied by reference TRBV19 and TRBJ1-1, is DGGITQSPKYLFRKEGQNVTLSCEQNLNHDAMYWYRQDPGQGLRLIYYSQIVNDFQKGDIAEGYSVSREKKESFPLTVTSAQKNPTAFYLCATSDRSNTEAFFGQGTRLTVV.